This TCR beta chain was observed in a study of graft-versus-host responses after intestinal transplantation. Note on this clone: Its antigen is not identified.

TCRdb's copy holds only in-frame clones and misses some; the assay was immunoSEQ multiplex PCR. The repertoire holds around 64,000 clones, with approximately 94% as singletons. General observations from the study: An association linked early post-transplant HvG declines with peak circulating GvH clone levels.

The CDR3 length is 14 residues. V was clipped by 3 bases and J by 6 bases, with 16 bases between them. Germline-derived CDR1 and CDR2 are SGHNT and YYREEE (reference sequence). The origin of this receptor is a human donor who was the organ donor for an intestinal transplant. This chain uses TRBV5-4 with TRBJ2-7; perhaps TRBD2 as D (6 bases). The sequencing used unstimulated CD4+ T cells sorted from spleen or lymph node cells, collected before transplant. CDR3 in amino acids: CASSSGGVNREQYF. CDR3 sequence (DNA): TGTGCCAGCAGCTCGGGCGGGGTCAACCGCGAGCAGTACTTC.